Listed here are 31 T cell receptor beta chains from one sample, sequenced in a study of T cell changes during pregnancy in multiple sclerosis. Assay: immunoSEQ multiplex PCR; the TCRdb copy retains only in-frame clones and omits some. Among 60,000 to 70,000 clones listed, 91% were seen once. The material was peripheral blood, obtained in the third trimester of pregnancy. All receptors derive from a female donor in good health, enrolled as a control in a pregnancy study.

The chain carries TRBV2 and TRBJ2-7, with TRBD2 identical over 13 bases. After removal of 7 bases from V and 1 base from J, the junction contained 10 bases not matched to a gene. Germline lookup yields CDR1 SNHLY and CDR2 FYNNEI. The CDR3 spans 17 residues. The CDR3 is CASTRGLAGVQSYEQYF. The CDR3 nucleotides are TGTGCCAGCACTCGAGGACTAGCGGGAGTGCAGTCCTACGAGCAGTACTTC.

This clone occurred a few times. The rearrangement links TRBV5-4 to TRBJ2-7; 9 bases are shared with TRBD1. This CDR3 contains 15 residues. The V segment lost 0 bases and the J segment 3 bases; nucleotides outside the gene matches: 4. Germline V lookup: CDR1 SGHNT, CDR2 YYREEE (reference sequence). CDR3 sequence (DNA): TGTGCCAGCAGCTTGGCCGGGACAGGGTTCTACGAGCAGTACTTC. It is translated as CASSLAGTGFYEQYF.

In this sample, this clone turned up once. This chain links TRBV18 with TRBJ1-3; D is perhaps TRBD1 (5 bases). The CDR3 runs 16 residues. The V end lost 4 bases, the J end lost 0 bases, and 13 bases lay between the germline ends. The germline gives CDR1 KGHSH, CDR2 LQKENI. The CDR3 nucleotides read TGTGCCAGCTCACAAACCTGGACACACTCTGGAAACACCATATATTTT. Protein sequence: CASSQTWTHSGNTIYF. Using reference TRBV18 and TRBJ1-3 for the parts outside the CDR3, the full variable domain is NAGVMQNPRHLVRRRGQEARLRCSPMKGHSHVYWYRQLPEEGLKFMVYLQKENIIDESGMPKERFSAEFPKEGPSILRIQQVVRGDSAAYFCASSQTWTHSGNTIYFGEGSWLTVV.

This chain connects TRBV12-5 to TRBJ2-7; TRBD1 agrees at 9 bases. V lost 0 bases to trimming and J lost 5 bases; unmatched junction nucleotides: 8. This CDR3 comprises 16 residues. CDR1 is LGHNT and CDR2 is FRNRAP in the germline V gene. The CDR3 bases are TGTGCTAGTGGTTTGGTACTGGGGGGGACAGGGCACGAGCAGTACTTC. This encodes CASGLVLGGTGHEQYF.

This chain connects TRBV5-4 to TRBJ2-5; 7 nucleotides agree with TRBD1. The V gene end was trimmed by 4 bases and the J gene end by 2 bases; junction bases not matched to a gene: 8. From germline, CDR1 is SGHNT and CDR2 YYREEE (reference sequence). This CDR3 contains 15 residues. CDR3 amino acids: CASSGGRDRQETQYF. The DNA of the CDR3 is TGTGCCAGCAGCGGGGGCCGGGACAGACAAGAGACCCAGTACTTC.

CDR3: CASLRQGWDEQYF. In DNA form, the CDR3 reads TGTGCCAGCCTGCGACAGGGCTGGGACGAGCAGTACTTC. The chain carries TRBV7-9 and TRBJ2-7; TRBD1 agrees at 7 bases. Germline assignment: CDR1 SEHNR and CDR2 FQNEAQ (reference sequence). The V segment lost 8 bases and the J segment 5 bases; nucleotides outside the gene matches: 9. The CDR3 has 13 amino acids. Full variable domain (remainder filled in from reference TRBV7-9 and TRBJ2-7): DTGVSQNPRHKITKRGQNVTFRCDPISEHNRLYWYRQTLGQGPEFLTYFQNEAQLEKSRLLSDRFSAERPKGSFSTLEIQRTEQGDSAMYLCASLRQGWDEQYFGPGTRLTVT.

The rearrangement joins TRBV28 to TRBJ2-7, with TRBD2 identical over 13 bases. The CDR3 is 17 amino acids. The germline V gene encodes CDR1 MDHEN and CDR2 SYDVKM. V trimming: 4 bases; J trimming: 3 bases; junction bases outside the gene matches: 9. Here the CDR3 reads CASSSGTSGAARYEQYF. In nucleotides, the CDR3 is TGTGCCAGCAGTTCTGGGACTAGCGGGGCCGCCCGCTACGAGCAGTACTTC.

The chain recombines TRBV18 with TRBJ2-3; D possibly corresponds to TRBD2 (7 bases). The CDR3 covers 18 residues. CDR1 KGHSH and CDR2 LQKENI come from the germline V gene. Between the trimmed V and J ends, which lost 3 bases and 0 bases, there was a span of 19 bases. The CDR3 DNA is TGTGCCAGCTCACCGATGTGGGCGGGGGCATCTAGCACAGATACGCAGTATTTT. This codes for CASSPMWAGASSTDTQYF.

In this sample, this clone turned up once. The chain links TRBV28 to TRBJ1-1, with a weak D call TRBD1 (6 bases). V was trimmed by 2 bases and J by 8 bases, leaving 9 bases between them. Germline CDR1 and CDR2: MDHEN and SYDVKM. The CDR3 covers 12 residues. In nucleotides, the CDR3 is TGTGCCAGCAGTTTACCCAGGGGAGAAGCTTTCTTT. Translating gives CASSLPRGEAFF. The whole variable domain, remainder taken from reference TRBV28 and TRBJ1-1, is DVKVTQSSRYLVKRTGEKVFLECVQDMDHENMFWYRQDPGLGLRLIYFSYDVKMKEKGDIPEGYSVSREKKERFSLILESASTNQTSMYLCASSLPRGEAFFGQGTRLTVV.

This clone was counted a single time. The V gene is TRBV6-6, the J gene TRBJ1-6, with a tentative D call TRBD1 (6 bases). CDR3 length: 16 residues. CDR1 MNHNY and CDR2 SVGAGI come from the germline V gene (reference sequence). V lost 2 bases, J lost 9 bases, and 17 bases lay in between. The CDR3 DNA is TGTGCCAGCAGTTACGGACCACAGGGTGTCAGTTCACCCCTCCACTTT. The encoded protein is CASSYGPQGVSSPLHF.

The DNA for the CDR3 is TGTGCCAGCAGGGCGGGGGACAATGAGCAGTTCTTC. Protein sequence: CASRAGDNEQFF. This chain connects TRBV28 to TRBJ2-1; 7 nucleotides agree with TRBD2. Germline values: CDR1 MDHEN, CDR2 SYDVKM. J was trimmed by 5 bases and V by 6 bases; bases with no gene match: 1. The CDR3 is made up of 12 amino acids.

The genes are TRBV14 and TRBJ1-5; D gene uncertain. Deletions cut 0 bases from V and 6 bases from J, with 6 bases between. CDR1 is SGHDN, CDR2 FVKESK, per germline. This CDR3 has 13 amino acids. CDR3 coding DNA: TGTGCCAGCAGCCAAGATCTCGGTCAGCCCCAGCATTTT. Its translation: CASSQDLGQPQHF.

The genes are TRBV9 and TRBJ2-5; D might be TRBD2 (5 bases). The V end lost 4 bases, the J end lost 3 bases, and 13 bases lay between the germline ends. Germline-derived CDR1 and CDR2 are SGDLS and YYNGEE. The CDR3 loop spans 14 amino acids. The CDR3 sequence: CASSPGNIKETQYF. The CDR3 bases are TGTGCCAGCAGCCCCGGGAATATTAAAGAGACCCAGTACTTC.

The chain joins TRBV11-2 to TRBJ2-1; no reliable D call. Deletions cut 1 base from V and 0 bases from J, with 10 bases between. The CDR3 runs 16 residues. Germline-derived CDR1 and CDR2 are SGHAT and FQNNGV. CDR3 sequence: CASSLGLTGSYNEQFF. CDR3 DNA sequence: TGTGCCAGCAGCTTAGGTCTGACGGGCTCCTACAATGAGCAGTTCTTC.

This sequence joins TRBV2 and TRBJ1-2; D gene ambiguous. Per germline, CDR1 SNHLY and CDR2 FYNNEI. The V and J ends lost 6 bases and 9 bases respectively, with 14 bases between them. The CDR3 totals 12 residues. The CDR3 sequence is CASRRESVSYTF. As DNA, the CDR3 is TGTGCCAGCAGGAGGGAGTCGGTGAGCTACACCTTC. Full variable domain (rest looked up from reference TRBV2 and TRBJ1-2): EPEVTQTPSHQVTQMGQEVILRCVPISNHLYFYWYRQILGQKVEFLVSFYNNEISEKSEIFDDQFSVERPDGSNFTLKIRSTKLEDSAMYFCASRRESVSYTFGSGTRLTVV.

The count of this clone is one. V usage is TRBV13 and J usage is TRBJ2-5; 10 bases line up with TRBD1. The V and J ends lost 5 bases and 7 bases, in that order; junction bases with no gene match: 7. CDR3 length: 14 residues. Germline values: CDR1 PRHDT, CDR2 FYEKMQ (reference sequence). CDR3 in DNA: TGTGCCAGCAGCCACTGGACAGGGGGTACGACCCAGTACTTC. It yields the protein CASSHWTGGTTQYF.

The genes are TRBV27 and TRBJ1-2; 9 bases agree with TRBD1. From germline, CDR1 is MNHEY and CDR2 SMNVEV (reference sequence). With 4 bases clipped from V and 8 bases from J, the junction kept 8 bases outside the gene matches. The CDR3 sequence is 14 residues long. The CDR3 here is CASSSQGAGRGYTF. The CDR3 coding sequence is TGTGCCAGCAGTTCACAGGGGGCGGGAAGGGGCTACACCTTC.

The V gene is TRBV28, the J gene TRBJ1-1; D is possibly TRBD1 (5 bases). The V end was cut by 5 bases, the J end by 3 bases, with 16 bases between. The germline V gene encodes CDR1 MDHEN and CDR2 SYDVKM. This CDR3 comprises 15 residues. In DNA, the CDR3 is TGTGCCAGCAGTACGGGGGGGGGTTTATACACTGAAGCTTTCTTT. Translating it yields CASSTGGGLYTEAFF.

The chain recombines TRBV6-9 with TRBJ2-1; 12 nucleotides align to TRBD2. CDR1 is MNHGY and CDR2 is SVAAGI in the germline V gene. CDR3 length: 17 residues. The ends lost 2 bases at V and 4 bases at J; junction bases unmatched: 6. The chain's CDR3 is CASSYPLAGGEYNEQFF. CDR3 bases: TGTGCCAGCAGTTATCCCCTAGCGGGAGGGGAGTACAATGAGCAGTTCTTC.

This chain connects TRBV5-1 to TRBJ2-2, with 7 positions matching TRBD2. Germline CDR1 SGHRS, CDR2 YFSETQ. V dropped 4 bases and J dropped 4; count of bases not matched to a gene: 1. The CDR3 runs to 13 residues. The CDR3 reads CASSGTITGELFF. For the CDR3, the DNA is TGCGCCAGCAGCGGGACTATCACCGGGGAGCTGTTTTTT. Full variable domain (remainder filled in from reference TRBV5-1 and TRBJ2-2): KAGVTQTPRYLIKTRGQQVTLSCSPISGHRSVSWYQQTPGQGLQFLFEYFSETQRNKGNFPGRFSGRQFSNSRSEMNVSTLELGDSALYLCASSGTITGELFFGEGSRLTVL.

This chain links TRBV7-8 with TRBJ2-7; 9 bases map to TRBD2. V was pared by 5 bases and J by 0 bases, with 5 bases of the junction left unmatched. The germline gives CDR1 SGHVS, CDR2 FQNEAQ. This CDR3 comprises 15 residues. The CDR3 region is CASSGGTSYSYEQYF. The CDR3 nucleotides read TGTGCCAGCAGCGGAGGGACTAGCTACTCCTACGAGCAGTACTTC.

The rearrangement uses TRBV2 and TRBJ2-3; a possible D gene is TRBD2 (6 bases). V was shortened by 5 bases and J by 0 bases, with 15 bases between the two germline ends. Germline assignment: CDR1 SNHLY and CDR2 FYNNEI. The CDR3 runs to 16 residues. The CDR3 is CASSSGLGPSTDTQYF. In DNA, the CDR3 is TGTGCCAGCAGTTCGGGACTGGGACCTAGCACAGATACGCAGTATTTT.

The chain has TRBV2 and TRBJ2-7; tentative D call: TRBD1 (6 bases). V shed 4 bases and J shed 2 bases, with 15 bases lying between them. Germline CDR1 reads SNHLY; CDR2 reads FYNNEI. The CDR3 has 15 residues. The CDR3 reads CASSAQMDSTYEQYF. CDR3 bases: TGTGCCAGCAGTGCCCAGATGGACAGTACCTACGAGCAGTACTTC.

V and J are TRBV6-1 and TRBJ2-7; weak D call: TRBD1 (5 bases). The CDR3 has 15 amino acids. V lost 4 bases and J lost 2, with 15 bases in between. Germline V gene lookup returns CDR1 MNHNS and CDR2 SASEGT. For the CDR3, the DNA is TGTGCCAGCAGTGTAGACAGTACGAATACCTACGAGCAGTACTTC. Encoded protein: CASSVDSTNTYEQYF.

The chain is built from TRBV6-5 and TRBJ1-1; 7 bases fit TRBD1. CDR1 and CDR2 from the germline V gene are MNHEY and SVGAGI. The J segment lost 1 base and the V segment lost 4 bases, leaving 6 bases of the junction unmatched. The length of the CDR3 is 15 residues. The CDR3 loop reads CASSLRQGQNTEAFF. The CDR3 DNA is TGTGCCAGCAGTTTGAGACAGGGCCAGAACACTGAAGCTTTCTTT.

J is TRBJ1-1 and V is TRBV28; D might be TRBD1 (5 bases). The CDR3 length is 14 residues. Germline CDR1 reads MDHEN; CDR2 reads SYDVKM. V was clipped by 8 bases and J by 3 bases, with 16 bases between them. The DNA of the CDR3 is TGTGCCAGCTATCAGGGTTCTATTTACACTGAAGCTTTCTTT. Protein product: CASYQGSIYTEAFF.

The V gene is TRBV18, the J gene TRBJ2-2, with a possible D match to TRBD2 (5 bases). V shed 4 bases and J shed 6 bases, with 12 bases lying between them. Per germline, CDR1 KGHSH and CDR2 LQKENI. The CDR3 has 14 amino acids. CDR3: CASSRSGDSGELFF. The CDR3 DNA is TGTGCCAGCTCACGGTCCGGGGATTCCGGGGAGCTGTTTTTT. The variable domain in full, completed from reference TRBV18 and TRBJ2-2, reads NAGVMQNPRHLVRRRGQEARLRCSPMKGHSHVYWYRQLPEEGLKFMVYLQKENIIDESGMPKERFSAEFPKEGPSILRIQQVVRGDSAAYFCASSRSGDSGELFFGEGSRLTVL.

The gene calls are TRBV11-2 and TRBJ2-1; 8 nucleotides line up with TRBD1. The CDR3 consists of 16 residues. The germline gives CDR1 SGHAT, CDR2 FQNNGV. V shed 5 bases and J 0 bases; nucleotides not matched to a gene: 6. CDR3 protein: CASSPWDRSSYNEQFF. In DNA, the CDR3 is TGTGCCAGCAGCCCTTGGGACAGGAGCTCCTACAATGAGCAGTTCTTC.

The chain combines TRBV18 with TRBJ2-1; D remains unclear. From germline, CDR1 is KGHSH and CDR2 LQKENI. CDR3 length: 16 residues. Trimming took 4 bases from V and 0 from J, leaving 13 bases between them. CDR3 in DNA: TGTGCCAGCTCACGGCTAACAGCTTTCTCCTACAATGAGCAGTTCTTC. This translates into CASSRLTAFSYNEQFF.

The CDR3 nucleotides read TGTGCCAGCAGTTTAGGGGGCAGGGGGCAATACGAGCAGTACTTC. It yields the protein CASSLGGRGQYEQYF. The chain employs TRBV27 and TRBJ2-7, with 8 bases that match TRBD1. Germline V gene data show CDR1 as MNHEY and CDR2 as SMNVEV (reference sequence). Trimming took 2 bases from V and 4 from J; bases not matched to a gene: 7. The CDR3 contains 15 residues.

The J gene is TRBJ1-1, the V gene TRBV11-3, with a weak D call TRBD1 (5 bases). CDR3 size: 10 residues. With 11 bases removed from V and 8 bases from J, the gap between germline ends came to 12 bases. CDR1 is SGHNT and CDR2 is YENEEA in the germline V gene. CDR3 nucleotides: TGTGCCGGCGGGACGAACGAAGCTTTCTTT. Encoded protein: CAGGTNEAFF.